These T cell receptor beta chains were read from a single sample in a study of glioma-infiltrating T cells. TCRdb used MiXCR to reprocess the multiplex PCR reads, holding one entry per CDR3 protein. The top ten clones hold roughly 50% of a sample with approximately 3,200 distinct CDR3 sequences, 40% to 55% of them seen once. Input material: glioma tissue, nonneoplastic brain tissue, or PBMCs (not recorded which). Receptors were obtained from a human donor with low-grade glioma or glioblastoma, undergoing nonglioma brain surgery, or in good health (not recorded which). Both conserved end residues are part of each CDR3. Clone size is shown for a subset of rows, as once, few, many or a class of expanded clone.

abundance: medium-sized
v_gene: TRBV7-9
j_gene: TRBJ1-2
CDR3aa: CASRQVGQAYGYTF

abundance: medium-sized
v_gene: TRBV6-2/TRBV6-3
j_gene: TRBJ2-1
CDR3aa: CASSYYNLLLAGDYNEQFF

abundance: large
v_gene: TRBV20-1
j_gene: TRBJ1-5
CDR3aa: CSASAASLYSNQPQHF

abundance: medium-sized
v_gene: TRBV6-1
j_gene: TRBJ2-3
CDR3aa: CASSYPGSTDTQYF

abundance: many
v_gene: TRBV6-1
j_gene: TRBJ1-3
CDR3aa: CASSGGNTIYF

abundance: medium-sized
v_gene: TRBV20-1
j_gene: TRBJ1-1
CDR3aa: CSARAGTQAFF

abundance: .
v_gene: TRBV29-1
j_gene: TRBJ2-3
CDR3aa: CSVEEKPFSADTQYF

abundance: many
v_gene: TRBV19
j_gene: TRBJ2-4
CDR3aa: CASSLTGMRNIQYF

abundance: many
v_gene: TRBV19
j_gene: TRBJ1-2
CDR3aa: CASSIVRANYGYTF

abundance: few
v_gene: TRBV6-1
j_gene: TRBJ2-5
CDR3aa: CASRSRGREETQYF

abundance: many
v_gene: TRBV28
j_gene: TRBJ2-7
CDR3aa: CASSFSGLSSYEQYF

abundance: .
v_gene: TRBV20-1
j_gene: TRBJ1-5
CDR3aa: CSARTVGRSNQPQHF

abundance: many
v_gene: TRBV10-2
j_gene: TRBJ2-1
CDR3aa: CASSESGGSYNEQFF

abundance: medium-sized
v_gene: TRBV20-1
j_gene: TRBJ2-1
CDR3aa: CSASREEQFF

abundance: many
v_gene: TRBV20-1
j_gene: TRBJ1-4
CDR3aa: CSVTSGPDEKLFF

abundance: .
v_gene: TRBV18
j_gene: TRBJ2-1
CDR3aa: CASSYRENDHFF

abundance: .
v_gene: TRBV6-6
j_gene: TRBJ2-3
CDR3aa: CASSFYLGVRGSDTQYF

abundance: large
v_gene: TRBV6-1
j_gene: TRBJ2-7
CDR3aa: CASSVGRIYEQYF

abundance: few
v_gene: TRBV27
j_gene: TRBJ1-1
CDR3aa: CASSFMAEGEAFF

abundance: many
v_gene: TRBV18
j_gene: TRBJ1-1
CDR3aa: CASSPTTTGNTEAFF

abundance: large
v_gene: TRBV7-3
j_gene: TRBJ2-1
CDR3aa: CASSHTGTNNEQFF

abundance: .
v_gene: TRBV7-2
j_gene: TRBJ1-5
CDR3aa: CASKQGAYQPQHF

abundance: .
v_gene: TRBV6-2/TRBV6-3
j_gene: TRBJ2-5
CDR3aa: CASSVLAAGKETQYF

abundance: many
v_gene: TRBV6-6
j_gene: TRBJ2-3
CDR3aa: CASSYGTSGTDTQYF

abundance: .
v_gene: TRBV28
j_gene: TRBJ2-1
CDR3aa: CASRGSGPKNTGAFF

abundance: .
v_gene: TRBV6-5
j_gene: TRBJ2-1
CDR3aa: CASRWGANTEQFF

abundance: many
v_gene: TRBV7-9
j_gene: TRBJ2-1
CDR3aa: CASSDTGDRQFF

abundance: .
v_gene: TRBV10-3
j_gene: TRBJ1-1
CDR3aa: CAISESGRRRTEAFF

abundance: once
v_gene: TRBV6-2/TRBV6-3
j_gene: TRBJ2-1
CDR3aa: CASSYSSGPSSYNDQFF

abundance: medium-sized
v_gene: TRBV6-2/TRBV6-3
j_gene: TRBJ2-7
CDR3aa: CASSSVGQGNYEQYF